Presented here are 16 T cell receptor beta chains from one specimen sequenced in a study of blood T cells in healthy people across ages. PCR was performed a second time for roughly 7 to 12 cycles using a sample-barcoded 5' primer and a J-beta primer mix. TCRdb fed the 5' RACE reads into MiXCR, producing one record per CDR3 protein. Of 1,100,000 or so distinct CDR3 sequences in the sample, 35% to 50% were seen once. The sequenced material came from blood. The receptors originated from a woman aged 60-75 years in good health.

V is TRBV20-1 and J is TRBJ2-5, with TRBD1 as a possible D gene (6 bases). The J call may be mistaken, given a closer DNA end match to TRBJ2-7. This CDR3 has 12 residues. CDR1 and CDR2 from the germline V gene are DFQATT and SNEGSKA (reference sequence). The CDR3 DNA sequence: TGCAGTGCTCAGACAGGACCTTACGAGCAGTACTTC. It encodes CSAQTGPYEQYF.

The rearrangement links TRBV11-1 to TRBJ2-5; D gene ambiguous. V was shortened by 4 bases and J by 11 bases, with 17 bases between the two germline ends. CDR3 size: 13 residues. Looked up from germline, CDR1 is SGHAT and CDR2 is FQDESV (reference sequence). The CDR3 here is CASSSAPSNEQYF. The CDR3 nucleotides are TGTGCCAGCAGCTCAGCACCCTCAAATGAGCAGTACTTC.

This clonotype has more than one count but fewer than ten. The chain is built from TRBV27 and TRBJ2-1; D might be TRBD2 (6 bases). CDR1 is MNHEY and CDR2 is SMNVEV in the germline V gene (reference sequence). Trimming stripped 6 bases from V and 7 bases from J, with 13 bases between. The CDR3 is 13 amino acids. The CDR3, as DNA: TGTGCCAGCAGCAAGAGGAGCGGGAATGAGCAGTTCTTC. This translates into CASSKRSGNEQFF.

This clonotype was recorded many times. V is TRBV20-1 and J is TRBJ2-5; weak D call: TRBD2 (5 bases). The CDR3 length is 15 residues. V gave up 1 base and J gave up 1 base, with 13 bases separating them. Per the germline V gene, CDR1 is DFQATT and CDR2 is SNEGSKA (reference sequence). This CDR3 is CSARVQAVLQETQYF. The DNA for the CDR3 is TGCAGTGCTAGAGTTCAAGCGGTCCTCCAAGAGACCCAGTACTTC.

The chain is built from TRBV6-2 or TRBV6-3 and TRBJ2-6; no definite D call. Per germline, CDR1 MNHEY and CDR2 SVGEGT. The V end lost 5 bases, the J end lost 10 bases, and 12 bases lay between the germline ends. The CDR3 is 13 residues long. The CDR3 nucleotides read TGTGCCAGCAGTGCGAGCAGGAGAAACGTCCTGACTTTC. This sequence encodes CASSASRRNVLTF.

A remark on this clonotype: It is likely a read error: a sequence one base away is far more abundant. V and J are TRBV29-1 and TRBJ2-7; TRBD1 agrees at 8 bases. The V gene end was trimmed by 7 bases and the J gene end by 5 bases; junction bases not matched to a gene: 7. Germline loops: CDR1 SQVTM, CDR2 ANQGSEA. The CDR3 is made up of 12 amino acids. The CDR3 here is CSARTGSDEQYF. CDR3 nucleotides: TGCAGCGCTCGGACAGGGTCGGACGAGCAGTACTTC.

CDR3 sequence: CSARATGETQYF. CDR3 nucleotide sequence: TGCAGTGCTAGAGCTACGGGGGAGACCCAGTACTTC. This sequence joins TRBV20-1 and TRBJ2-5, with a tentative D call TRBD2 (5 bases). In germline, CDR1 is DFQATT, CDR2 SNEGSKA (reference sequence). This CDR3 is built from 12 residues. V shed 1 base and J shed 5 bases, with 8 bases lying between them.

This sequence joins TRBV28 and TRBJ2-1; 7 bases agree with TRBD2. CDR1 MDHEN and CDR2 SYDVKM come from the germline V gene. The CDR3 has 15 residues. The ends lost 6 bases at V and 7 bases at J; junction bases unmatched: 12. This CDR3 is CASRWGGVGWNEQFF. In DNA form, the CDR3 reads TGTGCCAGCAGGTGGGGGGGAGTCGGTTGGAATGAGCAGTTCTTC.

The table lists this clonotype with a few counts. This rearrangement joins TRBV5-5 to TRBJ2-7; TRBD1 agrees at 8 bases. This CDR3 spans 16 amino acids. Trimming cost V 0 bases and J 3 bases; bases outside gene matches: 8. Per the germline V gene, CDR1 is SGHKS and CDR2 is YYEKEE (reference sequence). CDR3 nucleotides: TGTGCCAGCAGCTTGGAATGGACAGGGAGAGGCTACGAGCAGTACTTC. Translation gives CASSLEWTGRGYEQYF.

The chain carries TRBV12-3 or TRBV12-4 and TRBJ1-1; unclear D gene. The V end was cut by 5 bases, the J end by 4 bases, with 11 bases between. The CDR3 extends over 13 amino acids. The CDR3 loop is CASSVMSATEAFF. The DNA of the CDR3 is TGTGCCAGCAGTGTGATGTCGGCCACTGAAGCTTTCTTT.

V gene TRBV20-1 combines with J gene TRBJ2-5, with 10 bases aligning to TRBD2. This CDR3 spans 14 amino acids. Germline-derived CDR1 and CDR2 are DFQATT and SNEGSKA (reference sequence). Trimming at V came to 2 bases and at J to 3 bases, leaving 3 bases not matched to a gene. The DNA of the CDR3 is TGCAGTGCTAGACTAGCGGGAGTTAAAGAGACCCAGTACTTC. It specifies CSARLAGVKETQYF.

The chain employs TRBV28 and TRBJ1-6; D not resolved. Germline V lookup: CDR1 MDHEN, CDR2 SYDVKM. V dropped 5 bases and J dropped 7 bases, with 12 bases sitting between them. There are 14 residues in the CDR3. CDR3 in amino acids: CASSQRPENSPLHF. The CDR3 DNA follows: TGTGCCAGCAGTCAGCGGCCGGAGAATTCACCCCTCCACTTT.

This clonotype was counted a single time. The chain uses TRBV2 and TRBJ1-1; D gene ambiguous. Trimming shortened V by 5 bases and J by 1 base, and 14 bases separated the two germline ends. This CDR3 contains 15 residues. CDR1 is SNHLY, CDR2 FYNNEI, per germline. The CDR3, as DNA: TGTGCCAGCAGTCCCGCCCCAGGATCGAACACTGAAGCTTTCTTT. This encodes CASSPAPGSNTEAFF.

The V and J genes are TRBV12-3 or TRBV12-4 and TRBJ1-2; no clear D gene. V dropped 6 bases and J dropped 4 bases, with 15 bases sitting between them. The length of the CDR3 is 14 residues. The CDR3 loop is CASSKRTDSYGYTF. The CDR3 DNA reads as TGTGCCAGCAGCAAAAGGACGGACTCCTATGGCTACACCTTC.

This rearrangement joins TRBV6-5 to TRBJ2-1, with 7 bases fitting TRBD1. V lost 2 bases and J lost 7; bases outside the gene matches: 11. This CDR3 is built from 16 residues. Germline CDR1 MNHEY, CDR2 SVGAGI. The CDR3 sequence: CASSYLPGQIQNEQFF. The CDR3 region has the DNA TGTGCCAGCAGTTACCTACCGGGACAGATACAAAATGAGCAGTTCTTC.

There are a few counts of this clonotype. Here the CDR3 reads CASSGTSGRLSYEQYF. DNA of the CDR3: TGTGCCAGCAGTGGGACTAGCGGGAGACTCTCCTACGAGCAGTACTTC. The V gene is TRBV27, the J gene TRBJ2-7, with 14 bases fitting TRBD2. CDR1 and CDR2 (germline): MNHEY, SMNVEV (reference sequence). The CDR3 covers 16 residues. J was trimmed by 0 bases and V by 5 bases; bases with no gene match: 3.